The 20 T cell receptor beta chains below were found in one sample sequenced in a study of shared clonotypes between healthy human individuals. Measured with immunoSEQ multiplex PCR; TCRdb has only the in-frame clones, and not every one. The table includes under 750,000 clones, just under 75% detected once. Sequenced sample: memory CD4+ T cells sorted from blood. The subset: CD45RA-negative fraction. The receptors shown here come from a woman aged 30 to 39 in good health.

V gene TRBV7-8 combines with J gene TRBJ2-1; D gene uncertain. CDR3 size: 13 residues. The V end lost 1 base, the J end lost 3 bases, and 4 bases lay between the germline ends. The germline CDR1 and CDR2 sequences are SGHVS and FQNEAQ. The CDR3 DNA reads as TGTGCCAGCAGCTTAGACGGCTACAATGAGCAGTTCTTC. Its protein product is CASSLDGYNEQFF.

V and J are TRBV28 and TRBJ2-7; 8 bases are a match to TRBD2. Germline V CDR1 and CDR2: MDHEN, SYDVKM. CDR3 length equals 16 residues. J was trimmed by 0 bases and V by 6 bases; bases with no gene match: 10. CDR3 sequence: CASSPLAGLSSYEQYF. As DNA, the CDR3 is TGTGCCAGCAGCCCGCTAGCGGGTCTGAGCTCCTACGAGCAGTACTTC.

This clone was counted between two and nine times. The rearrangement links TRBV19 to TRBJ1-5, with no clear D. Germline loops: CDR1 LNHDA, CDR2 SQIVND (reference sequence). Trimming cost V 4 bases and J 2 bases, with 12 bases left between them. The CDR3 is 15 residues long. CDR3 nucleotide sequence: TGTGCCAGTAGTAGGGAACTTAGGGGCAATCAGCCCCAGCATTTT. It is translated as CASSRELRGNQPQHF.

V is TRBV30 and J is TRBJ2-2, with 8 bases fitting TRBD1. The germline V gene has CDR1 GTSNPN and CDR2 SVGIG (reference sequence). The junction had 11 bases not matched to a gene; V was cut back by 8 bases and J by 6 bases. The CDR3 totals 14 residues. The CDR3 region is CAGGQGAIAGELFF. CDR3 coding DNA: TGTGCCGGGGGCCAGGGGGCTATCGCCGGGGAGCTGTTTTTT.

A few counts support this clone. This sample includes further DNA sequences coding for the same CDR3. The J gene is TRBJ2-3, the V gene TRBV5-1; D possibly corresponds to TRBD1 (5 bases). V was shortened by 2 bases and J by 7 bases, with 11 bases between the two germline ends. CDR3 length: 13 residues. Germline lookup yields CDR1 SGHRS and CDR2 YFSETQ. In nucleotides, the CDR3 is TGCGCCAGCAGCTTCGGGCAGGGCAATACGCAGTATTTT. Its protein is CASSFGQGNTQYF.

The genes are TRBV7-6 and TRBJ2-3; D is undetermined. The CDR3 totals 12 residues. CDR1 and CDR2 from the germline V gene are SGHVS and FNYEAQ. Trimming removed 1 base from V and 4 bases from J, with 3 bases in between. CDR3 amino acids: CASSLVSDTQYF. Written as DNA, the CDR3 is TGTGCCAGCAGCTTAGTTTCAGATACGCAGTATTTT. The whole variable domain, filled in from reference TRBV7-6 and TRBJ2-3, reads GAGVSQSPRYKVTKRGQDVALRCDPISGHVSLYWYRQALGQGPEFLTYFNYEAQQDKSGLPNDRFSAERPEGSISTLTIQRTEQRDSAMYRCASSLVSDTQYFGPGTRLTVL.

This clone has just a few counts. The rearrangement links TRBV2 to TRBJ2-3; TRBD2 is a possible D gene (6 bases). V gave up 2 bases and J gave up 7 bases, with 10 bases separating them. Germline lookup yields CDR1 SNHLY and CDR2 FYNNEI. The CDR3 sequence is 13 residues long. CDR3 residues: CASSEYGRNTQYF. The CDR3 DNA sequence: TGTGCCAGCAGTGAATACGGGAGAAATACGCAGTATTTT.

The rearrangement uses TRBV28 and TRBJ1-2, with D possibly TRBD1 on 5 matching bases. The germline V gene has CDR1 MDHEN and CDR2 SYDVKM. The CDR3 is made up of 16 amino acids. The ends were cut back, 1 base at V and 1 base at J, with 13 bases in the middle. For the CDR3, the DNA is TGTGCCAGCAGTTTATCGGCGGGGCAGATTAACTATGGCTACACCTTC. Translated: CASSLSAGQINYGYTF.

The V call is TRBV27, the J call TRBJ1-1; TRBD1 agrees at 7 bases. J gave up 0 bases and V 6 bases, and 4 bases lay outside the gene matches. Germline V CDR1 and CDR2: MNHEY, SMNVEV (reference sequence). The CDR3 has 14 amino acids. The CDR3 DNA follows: TGTGCCAGCAGGTGGACAGGTTTGAACACTGAAGCTTTCTTT. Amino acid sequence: CASRWTGLNTEAFF.

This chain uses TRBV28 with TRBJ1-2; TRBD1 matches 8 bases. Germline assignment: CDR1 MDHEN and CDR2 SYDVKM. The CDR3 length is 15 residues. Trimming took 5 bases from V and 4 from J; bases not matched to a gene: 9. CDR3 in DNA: TGTGCCAGCAGTCCGCCCGGACAGGGCCCCTATGGCTACACCTTC. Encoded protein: CASSPPGQGPYGYTF.

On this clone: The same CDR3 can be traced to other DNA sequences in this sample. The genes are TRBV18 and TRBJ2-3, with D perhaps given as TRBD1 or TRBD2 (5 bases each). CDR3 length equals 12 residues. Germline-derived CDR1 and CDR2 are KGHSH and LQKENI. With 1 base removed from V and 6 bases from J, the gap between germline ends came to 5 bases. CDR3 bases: TGTGCCAGCTCACCACGGGGGGATACGCAGTATTTT. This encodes CASSPRGDTQYF.

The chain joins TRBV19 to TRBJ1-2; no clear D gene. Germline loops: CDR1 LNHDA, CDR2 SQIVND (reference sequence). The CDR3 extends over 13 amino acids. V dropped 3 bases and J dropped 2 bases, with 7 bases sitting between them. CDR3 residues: CASSMRQNYGYTF. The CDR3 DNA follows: TGTGCCAGTAGTATGAGGCAGAACTATGGCTACACCTTC.

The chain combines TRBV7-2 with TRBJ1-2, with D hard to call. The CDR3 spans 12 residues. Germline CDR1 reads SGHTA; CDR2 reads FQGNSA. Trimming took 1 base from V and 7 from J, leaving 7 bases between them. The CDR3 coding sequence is TGTGCCAGCAGCTTAGAAGGGCTTGGCTACACCTTC. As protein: CASSLEGLGYTF. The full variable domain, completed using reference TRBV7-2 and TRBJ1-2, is GAGVSQSPSNKVTEKGKDVELRCDPISGHTALYWYRQSLGQGLEFLIYFQGNSAPDKSGLPSDRFSAERTGGSVSTLTIQRTQQEDSAVYLCASSLEGLGYTFGSGTRLTVV.

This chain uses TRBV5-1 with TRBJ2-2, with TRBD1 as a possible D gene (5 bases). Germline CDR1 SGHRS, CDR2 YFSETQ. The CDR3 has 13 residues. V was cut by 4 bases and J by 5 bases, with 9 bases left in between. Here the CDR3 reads CASSLGVTGELFF. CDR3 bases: TGCGCCAGCAGCCTAGGGGTAACCGGGGAGCTGTTTTTT.

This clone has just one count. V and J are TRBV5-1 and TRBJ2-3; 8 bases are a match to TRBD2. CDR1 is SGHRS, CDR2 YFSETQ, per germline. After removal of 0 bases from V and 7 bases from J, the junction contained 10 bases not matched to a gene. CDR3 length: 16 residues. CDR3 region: CASSLAGRGGINTQYF. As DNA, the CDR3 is TGCGCCAGCAGCTTGGCTGGTCGCGGGGGGATCAATACGCAGTATTTT.

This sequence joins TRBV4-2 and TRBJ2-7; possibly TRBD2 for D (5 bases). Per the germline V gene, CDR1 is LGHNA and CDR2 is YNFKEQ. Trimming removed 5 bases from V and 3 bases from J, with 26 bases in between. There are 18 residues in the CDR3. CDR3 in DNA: TGTGCCAGCAGCTTGGATTACAAGCGGAACGTCAAGGGCTACGAGCAGTACTTC. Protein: CASSLDYKRNVKGYEQYF.

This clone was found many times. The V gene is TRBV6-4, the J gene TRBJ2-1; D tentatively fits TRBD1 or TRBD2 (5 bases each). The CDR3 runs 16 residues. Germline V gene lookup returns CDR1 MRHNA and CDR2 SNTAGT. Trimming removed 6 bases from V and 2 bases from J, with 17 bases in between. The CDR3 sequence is CASSSGGRTTYNEQFF. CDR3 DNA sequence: TGTGCCAGCAGCAGTGGGGGACGAACAACCTACAATGAGCAGTTCTTC.

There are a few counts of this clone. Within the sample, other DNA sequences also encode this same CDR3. The CDR3 is CASSLVGDTQYF. The CDR3 nucleotides read TGCGCCAGCAGCTTGGTCGGGGATACGCAGTATTTT. This sequence joins TRBV5-1 and TRBJ2-3, with unresolved D. Trimming took 0 bases from V and 6 from J, leaving 5 bases between them. This CDR3 region has 12 residues. Germline V gene sequence: CDR1 SGHRS, CDR2 YFSETQ.

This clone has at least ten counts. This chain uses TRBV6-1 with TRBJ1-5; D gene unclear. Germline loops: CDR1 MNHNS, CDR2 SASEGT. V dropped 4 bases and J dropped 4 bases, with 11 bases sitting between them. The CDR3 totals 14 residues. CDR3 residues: CASSVDGLNQPQHF. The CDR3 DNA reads TGTGCCAGCAGTGTGGACGGATTAAATCAGCCCCAGCATTTT.

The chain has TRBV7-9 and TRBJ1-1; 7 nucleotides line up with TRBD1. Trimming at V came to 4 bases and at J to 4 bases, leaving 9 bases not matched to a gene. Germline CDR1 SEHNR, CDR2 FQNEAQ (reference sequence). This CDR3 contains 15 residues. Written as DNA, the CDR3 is TGTGCCAGCAGCTGGCCGAGACAGGGCCCCACTGAAGCTTTCTTT. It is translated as CASSWPRQGPTEAFF.